This T cell receptor beta chain is from a study of cytomegalovirus exposure and HLA in healthy donors. Overall study context: The platform used for the roughly 130 validation repertoires matched that of the roughly 670 first-cohort repertoires, a later analysis reported. General study findings and limits: Overall, approximately 150 TCR beta chains were annotated as cytomegalovirus-associated. That first-cohort TCR clusters tended to co-occur in the approximately 110 validation repertoires was found in a later analysis.

The table came from immunoSEQ multiplex PCR; TCRdb's copy has only in-frame clones and leaves some out. The sample lists a few hundred thousand clones, 86% seen once, with approximately 0.8% in the top ten. A single count supports this clone. Its antigen is not identified. Germline CDR1 SGHDT, CDR2 YYEEEE. The CDR3 loop spans 14 amino acids. Trimming took off 4 bases at V and 3 bases at J, with 12 bases between the two ends. What was sequenced was PBMCs. The sequence came from a woman aged 18-29 years in good health and CMV-seronegative. The V and J genes are TRBV5-6 and TRBJ2-3; D possibly corresponds to TRBD1 (6 bases). The CDR3 protein is CASSPLDSTDTQYF. The CDR3 DNA is TGTGCCAGCAGCCCCTTGGACAGTACAGATACGCAGTATTTT.